What follows describes a single T cell receptor (beta chain). Its antigen remains unknown. This record comes from a study of blood T cells in healthy people across ages. Study results and caveats: There were more naive CD4+ cells and higher diversity in long-lived donors than in aged donors.

Samples each had at least 5 micrograms of total RNA extracted. The V and J ends lost 1 base and 8 bases respectively, with 17 bases between them. CDR1 and CDR2 (germline): SQVTM, ANQGSEA. The length of the CDR3 is 15 residues. A second PCR, run for about 7 to 11 cycles, used a sample-barcoded 5' primer plus a J-beta primer mix. A tag from a template-switch adaptor with 12 random nucleotides marked each cDNA molecule. TCRdb processed the 5' RACE reads anew with MiXCR; each CDR3 protein has one entry. The data hold some 760,000 distinct CDR3 sequences, with approximately 25% observed a single time. Separately, the same data were catalogued under a study of T cells of mothers and their children. From that report: Donation involved a few healthy Caucasian mothers and the six children that they had.

This chain uses TRBV29-1 with TRBJ1-4; D possibly corresponds to TRBD1 (5 bases). The clonotype comes from a boy younger than 18 in good health. Sequenced material: blood. CDR3 bases: TGCAGCGTTGAAGTTGCGGCCCAGGGCGGAGAAAAACTGTTTTTT. Its protein is CSVEVAAQGGEKLFF.